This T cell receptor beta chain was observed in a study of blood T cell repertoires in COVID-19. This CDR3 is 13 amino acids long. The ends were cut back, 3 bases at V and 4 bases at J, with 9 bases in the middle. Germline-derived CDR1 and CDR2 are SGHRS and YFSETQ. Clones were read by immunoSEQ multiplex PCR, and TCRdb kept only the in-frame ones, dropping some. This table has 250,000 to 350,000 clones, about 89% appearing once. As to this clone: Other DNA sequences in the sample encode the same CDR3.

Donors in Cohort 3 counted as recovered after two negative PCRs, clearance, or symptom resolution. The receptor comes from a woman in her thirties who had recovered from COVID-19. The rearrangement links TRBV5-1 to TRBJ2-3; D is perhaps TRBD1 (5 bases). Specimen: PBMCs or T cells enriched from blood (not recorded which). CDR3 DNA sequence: TGCGCCAGCAGCTCCCAGGGTTCAGATACGCAGTATTTT. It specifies CASSSQGSDTQYF. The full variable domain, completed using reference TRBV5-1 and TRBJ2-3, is KAGVTQTPRYLIKTRGQQVTLSCSPISGHRSVSWYQQTPGQGLQFLFEYFSETQRNKGNFPGRFSGRQFSNSRSEMNVSTLELGDSALYLCASSSQGSDTQYFGPGTRLTVL.